What follows are 12 T cell receptor beta chains derived from one specimen sequenced in a study of cytomegalovirus exposure and HLA in healthy donors. Primers included in the PCR were 60 Vbeta and 13 Jbeta primers. TCRdb's table, derived via immunoSEQ multiplex PCR, lists solely in-frame clones and lacks some. The repertoire holds fewer than 200,000 clones, with approximately 72% as singletons. The specimen was PBMCs. The receptor source for this set is a man aged 18 to 29 in good health and CMV-seronegative.

The J gene is TRBJ2-1, the V gene TRBV9; 14 bases align to TRBD2. In germline, CDR1 is SGDLS, CDR2 YYNGEE. Trimming took 5 bases from V and 6 from J; bases not matched to a gene: 1. This CDR3 is built from 14 residues. This CDR3 reads CASRGTSGSNEQFF. CDR3 coding DNA: TGTGCCAGCAGGGGGACTAGCGGGAGCAATGAGCAGTTCTTC.

This sequence joins TRBV7-2 and TRBJ2-2, with 7 positions matching TRBD2. The CDR3 is 15 residues long. V lost 5 bases, J lost 5 bases, and 8 bases stayed unmatched. CDR1 and CDR2 from the germline V gene are SGHTA and FQGNSA. The CDR3 sequence is CASSTSFGGTGELFF. CDR3 nucleotide sequence: TGTGCCAGCAGCACCAGCTTCGGGGGGACCGGGGAGCTGTTTTTT.

The rearrangement links TRBV6-6 to TRBJ1-4; 8 nucleotides agree with TRBD1. Trimming removed 5 bases from V and 5 bases from J; junction bases left unmatched: 4. Per germline, CDR1 MNHNY and CDR2 SVGAGI (reference sequence). The length of the CDR3 is 14 residues. This CDR3 is CASSTTGGNEKLFF. CDR3 coding DNA: TGTGCCAGCAGTACTACAGGGGGAAATGAAAAACTGTTTTTT.

CDR3 region: CASSLPRSVDTQYF. For the CDR3, the DNA is TGTGCCAGCAGCTTGCCGAGGTCAGTCGATACGCAGTATTTT. The rearrangement links TRBV7-9 to TRBJ2-3; D unclear. The V end lost 3 bases, the J end lost 6 bases, and 13 bases lay between the germline ends. Germline V gene lookup returns CDR1 SEHNR and CDR2 FQNEAQ (reference sequence). This CDR3 is built from 14 residues.

The V gene is TRBV11-3, the J gene TRBJ2-1, with 7 bases identical to TRBD2. V lost 1 base to trimming and J lost 2 bases; unmatched junction nucleotides: 2. The CDR3 loop spans 15 amino acids. Germline V gene sequence: CDR1 SGHNT, CDR2 YENEEA. As DNA, the CDR3 is TGTGCCAGCAGCTTAGGGCTAGCGGCCTACAATGAGCAGTTCTTC. Amino acid sequence: CASSLGLAAYNEQFF.

V and J are TRBV2 and TRBJ2-1, with D tentatively TRBD1 (5 bases). Germline-derived CDR1 and CDR2 are SNHLY and FYNNEI. The CDR3 covers 15 residues. Trimming cost V 6 bases and J 1 base, with 13 bases left between them. The DNA for the CDR3 is TGTGCCAGCAGAGACCGACAGAAGTCCTACAATGAGCAGTTCTTC. Amino acid sequence: CASRDRQKSYNEQFF.

The chain couples TRBV29-1 to TRBJ1-1; 9 bases fit TRBD1. CDR3 length: 14 amino acids. Germline V gives CDR1 SQVTM, CDR2 ANQGSEA. Germline trimming cut 7 bases from V and 0 bases from J; bases unmatched to any gene: 6. The CDR3, as DNA: TGCAGCGCCACATGGGACAGGGTGAACACTGAAGCTTTCTTT. This encodes CSATWDRVNTEAFF.

The chain recombines TRBV2 with TRBJ2-2; 8 positions agree with TRBD1. The CDR3 runs 14 residues. The ends lost 4 bases at V and 5 bases at J; junction bases unmatched: 3. CDR1 and CDR2 (germline): SNHLY, FYNNEI. The DNA for the CDR3 is TGTGCCAGCAGTGTGTACAGGGGGACCGGGGAGCTGTTTTTT. Amino acids: CASSVYRGTGELFF.

This clone came up a few times. The chain joins TRBV5-4 to TRBJ1-2; 7 bases match TRBD1. Germline V gene lookup returns CDR1 SGHNT and CDR2 YYREEE (reference sequence). The V segment lost 2 bases and the J segment 8 bases; nucleotides outside the gene matches: 9. This CDR3 contains 14 residues. CDR3 nucleotide sequence: TGTGCCAGCAGCTTATTGGGACAGCCTCGGGGCTACACCTTC. This sequence encodes CASSLLGQPRGYTF.

This chain links TRBV18 with TRBJ1-2; TRBD1 aligns across 7 bases. In germline, CDR1 is KGHSH, CDR2 LQKENI. The CDR3 consists of 13 residues. The junction had 8 bases not matched to a gene; V was cut back by 5 bases and J by 8 bases. The CDR3, as DNA: TGTGCCAGCTCAACCACAGGGGCAGGAGGCTACACCTTC. Encoded protein: CASSTTGAGGYTF.

This clone has only one observation. The chain has TRBV9 and TRBJ1-3, with D possibly matching TRBD1 (5 bases). Trimming shortened V by 4 bases and J by 8 bases, and 10 bases separated the two germline ends. This CDR3 has 12 amino acids. Germline V lookup: CDR1 SGDLS, CDR2 YYNGEE. This CDR3 is CASSPGGDTIYF. The CDR3 nucleotides read TGTGCCAGCAGCCCCGGGGGGGACACCATATATTTT.

This chain links TRBV19 with TRBJ2-7; TRBD1 matches 8 bases. The V gene's germline CDR1 is LNHDA and CDR2 SQIVND (reference sequence). Losses at the gene ends were 5 bases for V and 3 bases for J; bases not matched to a gene: 21. The CDR3 runs to 19 residues. The CDR3 spells CASSALQQGGFGGIYEQYF. The DNA of the CDR3 is TGTGCCAGTAGTGCCCTTCAACAGGGGGGATTTGGTGGTATCTACGAGCAGTACTTC.